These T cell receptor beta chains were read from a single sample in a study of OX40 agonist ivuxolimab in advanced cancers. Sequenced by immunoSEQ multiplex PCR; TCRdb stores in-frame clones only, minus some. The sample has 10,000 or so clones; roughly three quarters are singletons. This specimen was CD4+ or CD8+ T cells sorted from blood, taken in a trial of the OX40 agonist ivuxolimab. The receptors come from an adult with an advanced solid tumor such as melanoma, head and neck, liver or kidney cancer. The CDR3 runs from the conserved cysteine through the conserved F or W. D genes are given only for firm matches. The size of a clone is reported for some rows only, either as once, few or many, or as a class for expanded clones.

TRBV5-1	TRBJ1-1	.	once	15	CASSLRGPIDTEAFF	TGCGCCAGCAGCCTTCGGGGGCCTATTGACACTGAAGCTTTCTTT
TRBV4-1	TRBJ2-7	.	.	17	CASSQDDMRNSAYEQYF	TGCGCCAGCAGCCAAGATGATATGCGAAATAGCGCCTACGAGCAGTACTTC
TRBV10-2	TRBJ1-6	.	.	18	CASSDSLSRLRGVTPLHF	TGCGCCAGCAGTGATTCTCTAAGCCGTCTCCGAGGGGTGACACCCCTCCACTTT
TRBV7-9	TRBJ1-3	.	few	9	CANGNTIYF	TGTGCCAATGGAAACACCATATATTTT
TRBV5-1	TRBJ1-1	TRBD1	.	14	CASSFDRVGTEAFF	TGCGCCAGCAGCTTTGACAGGGTTGGTACTGAAGCTTTCTTT
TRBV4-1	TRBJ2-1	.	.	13	CASSQSSLGEQFF	TGCGCCAGCAGCCAATCTAGCTTGGGTGAGCAGTTCTTC
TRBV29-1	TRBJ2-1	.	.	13	CSVGTESYNEQFF	TGCAGCGTTGGGACGGAATCCTACAATGAGCAGTTCTTC
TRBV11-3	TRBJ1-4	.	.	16	CASSLRWGPNNEKLFF	TGTGCCAGCAGCTTGAGGTGGGGCCCCAATAATGAAAAACTGTTTTTT
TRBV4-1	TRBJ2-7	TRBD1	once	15	CASSLDQGASYEQYF	TGCGCCAGCAGCCTGGACCAGGGGGCGTCCTACGAGCAGTACTTC
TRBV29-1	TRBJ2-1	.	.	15	CSVEDAASYYNEQFF	TGCAGCGTTGAAGATGCGGCTAGCTATTACAATGAGCAGTTCTTC
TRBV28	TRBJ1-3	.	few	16	CASSPGQWFSGNTIYF	TGTGCCAGCAGTCCCGGACAGTGGTTCTCTGGAAACACCATATATTTT
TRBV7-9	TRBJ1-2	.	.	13	CASSLMTHLGYTF	TGTGCCAGCAGCTTAATGACCCATCTTGGCTACACCTTC
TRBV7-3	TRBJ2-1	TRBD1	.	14	CASSATGNDNEQFF	TGTGCCAGCAGCGCGACAGGGAATGACAATGAGCAGTTCTTC
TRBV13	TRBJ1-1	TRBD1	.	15	CASSYAGQEHTEAFF	TGTGCCAGCAGCTACGCCGGACAGGAACACACTGAAGCTTTCTTT
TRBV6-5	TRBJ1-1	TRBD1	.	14	CASSLQGSNTEAFF	TGTGCCAGCAGCTTACAGGGGTCGAACACTGAAGCTTTCTTT